The 30 T cell receptor beta chains listed next were all sequenced from one sample in a study of T cell repertoires in cytomegalovirus infection (dated by TCRdb to about 2019). The sequencing machine was an Illumina HiSeq 1500. In-frame beta chains were kept once TCRdb had trimmed the public reads at Q25 with fastp and called clones with MiXCR. Identical CDR3 protein sequences are pooled into one entry, listed with their most common genes and DNA. The sample includes 750,000 to 900,000 distinct CDR3 sequences, with 25% to 35% observed a single time. Of the sample, about an eighth is held by the ten largest clones. Explained via the paper, the treatment or condition label denotes: in vitro stimulation with specific CMV peptide epitopes to enrich CMV-specific T cells. The antigens for these receptors are not known. Sequences were derived from cultured CD8+ T cells from PBMCs, sampled from culture after CMV antigen stimulation. These TCRs come from a human donor in good health (CMV status not recorded). Some clones in this sample may be carry-over from other donors' samples.

In this sample, this clonotype turned up a few times. The chain employs TRBV7-2 and TRBJ1-5, with D maybe TRBD1 (5 bases). Per the germline V gene, CDR1 is SGHTA and CDR2 is FQGNSA. The CDR3 is 15 residues long. V lost 5 bases, J lost 2 bases, and 13 bases lay in between. The CDR3 coding sequence is TGTGCCAGCAGCCCCGGCGGGGGTCGCAATCAGCCCCAGCATTTT. Its protein is CASSPGGGRNQPQHF.

The chain carries TRBV7-9 and TRBJ2-7, with D unresolved. The CDR3 loop spans 14 amino acids. CDR1 and CDR2 from the germline V gene are SEHNR and FQNEAQ (reference sequence). Deletions cut 4 bases from V and 0 bases from J, with 10 bases between. CDR3 DNA sequence: TGTGCCAGCAGCTCCTACACAGTCTCCTACGAGCAGTACTTC. It specifies CASSSYTVSYEQYF.

The rearrangement joins TRBV4-1 to TRBJ1-6; D possibly corresponds to TRBD1 (6 bases). CDR3 length: 16 amino acids. Trimming cost V 0 bases and J 6 bases, with 12 bases left between them. From germline, CDR1 is MGHRA and CDR2 YSYEKL. CDR3 in DNA: TGCGCCAGCAGCCAAGAAGGGGGACTTGCTAATTCACCCCTCCACTTT. Protein product: CASSQEGGLANSPLHF.

This clonotype was found many times. The gene calls are TRBV10-3 and TRBJ2-7; possible D gene TRBD1, 6 bases. V lost 3 bases, J lost 0 bases, and 9 bases lay in between. The CDR3 totals 14 residues. The germline V gene has CDR1 ENHRY and CDR2 SYGVKD. CDR3 amino acids: CAISDTGNSYEQYV. The CDR3 coding sequence is TGTGCCATCAGTGACACAGGGAACTCCTACGAGCAGTACGTC.

Only a few counts were recorded for this clonotype. J is TRBJ2-1 and V is TRBV20-1, with 7 nucleotides matching TRBD2. The CDR3 is made up of 14 amino acids. Germline assignment: CDR1 DFQATT and CDR2 SNEGSKA (reference sequence). After removal of 8 bases from V and 7 bases from J, the junction contained 14 bases not matched to a gene. The CDR3 loop is CSPHPRTSWNEQFF. The CDR3 DNA sequence: TGCAGTCCCCATCCCCGGACTAGTTGGAATGAGCAGTTCTTC.

The genes are TRBV7-9 and TRBJ2-7; 12 bases agree with TRBD2. This CDR3 has 15 residues. Germline-derived CDR1 and CDR2 are SEHNR and FQNEAQ (reference sequence). With V trimmed by 0 bases and J by 9 bases, 6 bases remained unmatched. CDR3 amino acids: CASSLAASGGARQYF. The CDR3 nucleotides read TGTGCCAGCAGCTTAGCGGCTAGCGGGGGGGCCCGGCAGTACTTC.

This clonotype was counted at least ten times. The chain links TRBV12-5 to TRBJ2-3; D call uncertain. Per the germline V gene, CDR1 is LGHNT and CDR2 is FRNRAP. This CDR3 has 15 amino acids. Between the trimmed V and J ends, which lost 4 bases and 3 bases, there was a span of 14 bases. CDR3: CASGWVPTETDTQYF. In nucleotides, the CDR3 is TGTGCTAGTGGTTGGGTCCCGACTGAGACAGATACGCAGTATTTT.

About this clonotype itself: The junction differs from germline at one of its ends, possibly a read error. The rearrangement uses TRBV4-1 and TRBJ2-2, with 8 positions matching TRBD2. CDR3 size: 16 residues. The V gene's germline CDR1 is MGHRA and CDR2 YSYEKL. CDR3 bases: TGTGCCAGCAGCCAAGATTCGGGGGGGCCCACCGGGGAGCTGTTTTTT. It encodes CASSQDSGGPTGELFF.

This clonotype turned up a few times. The chain couples TRBV7-9 to TRBJ1-1; weak D call: TRBD1 (5 bases). From germline, CDR1 is SEHNR and CDR2 FQNEAQ (reference sequence). The CDR3 runs to 14 residues. The V end lost 7 bases, the J end lost 4 bases, and 16 bases lay between the germline ends. CDR3 region: CASTGGRGGTEAFF. CDR3 nucleotide sequence: TGTGCCAGCACTGGGGGGAGGGGAGGCACTGAAGCTTTCTTT.

The chain joins TRBV12-3 or TRBV12-4 to TRBJ2-7; possibly TRBD1 or TRBD2 for D (6 bases each). V shed 6 bases and J shed 6 bases, with 15 bases lying between them. The CDR3 is made up of 13 amino acids. The CDR3 here is CASSQLGGGEQYF. CDR3 in DNA: TGTGCCAGCAGCCAGCTGGGGGGCGGCGAGCAGTACTTC.

V usage is TRBV12-3 or TRBV12-4 and J usage is TRBJ1-4, with no clear D. Trimming shortened V by 1 base and J by 6 bases, and 9 bases separated the two germline ends. The CDR3 contains 14 residues. The CDR3 DNA is TGTGCCAGCAGTTTAGGCAGAATTTATGAAAAACTGTTTTTT. This gives the protein CASSLGRIYEKLFF.

The DNA for the CDR3 is TGTGCCAGCAGCCCGAACAACTTGGGTAGCACAGATACGCAGTATTTT. It codes for CASSPNNLGSTDTQYF. The chain combines TRBV7-2 with TRBJ2-3; D not certain. Germline lookup yields CDR1 SGHTA and CDR2 FQGNSA. This CDR3 region has 16 residues. V was trimmed by 5 bases and J by 0 bases, leaving 15 bases between them.

The chain is built from TRBV2 and TRBJ2-5; TRBD1 or TRBD2 may be the D gene (5 bases each). Germline CDR1 and CDR2: SNHLY and FYNNEI. The V end was cut by 6 bases, the J end by 5 bases, with 13 bases between. The CDR3 loop spans 13 amino acids. CDR3 DNA sequence: TGTGCCAGCAGGGGCACGGGGCAGGAGACCCAGTACTTC. Residues: CASRGTGQETQYF.

The chain links TRBV5-1 to TRBJ1-1; no clear D. V lost 0 bases and J 0 bases, leaving 12 bases between the germline ends. The CDR3 has 16 residues. Germline V CDR1 and CDR2: SGHRS, YFSETQ. This chain's CDR3 is CASSLAQQAVNTEAFF. Written as DNA, the CDR3 is TGCGCCAGCAGCTTGGCCCAGCAGGCGGTGAACACTGAAGCTTTCTTT.

Comments on this clonotype: A junction end diverges from the germline sequence, so it may reflect a read error. This chain uses TRBV12-3 or TRBV12-4 with TRBJ1-5; D might be TRBD1 (5 bases). The CDR3 is 15 amino acids. CDR3 nucleotides: TGTGCCAGCAGCCCGAGAGGAGTGGGGGATCAGCCTCAGCATTTT. Translation: CASSPRGVGDQPQHF.

This chain joins TRBV20-1 and TRBJ2-7, with 11 bases fitting TRBD2. The CDR3 is 15 residues long. V trimming: 3 bases; J trimming: 3 bases; junction bases outside the gene matches: 7. The germline V gene has CDR1 DFQATT and CDR2 SNEGSKA (reference sequence). The DNA for the CDR3 is TGCAGTGCTAGCGTACCGGGACTAGCGGACTACGAGCAGTACGTC. Its protein product is CSASVPGLADYEQYV.

This clonotype occurred many times. For the CDR3, the DNA is TGTGCCAGCAGTTTAGTGACAGGGACGCGCTACGAGCAGTACTTC. This gives the protein CASSLVTGTRYEQYF. The chain uses TRBV12-3 or TRBV12-4 and TRBJ2-7; 7 positions agree with TRBD1. The CDR3 totals 15 residues. Germline trimming cut 1 base from V and 3 bases from J; bases unmatched to any gene: 6.

Only a few counts were recorded for this clonotype. V and J are TRBV7-8 and TRBJ2-1, with 7 bases fitting TRBD1. This CDR3 has 15 residues. Germline CDR1 and CDR2: SGHVS and FQNEAQ. V trimming: 1 base; J trimming: 8 bases; junction bases outside the gene matches: 8. CDR3 nucleotide sequence: TGTGCCAGCAGCTTAGTACGGGACAGCCAACATGAGCAGTTCTTC. Translated: CASSLVRDSQHEQFF.

This clonotype showed up just a few times. This sequence joins TRBV7-8 and TRBJ2-5; 8 bases are shared with TRBD2. This CDR3 has 14 amino acids. Germline CDR1 SGHVS, CDR2 FQNEAQ. The V segment lost 5 bases and the J segment 3 bases; nucleotides outside the gene matches: 5. The CDR3 region has the DNA TGTGCCAGCAGCCACAGCGGGGGAGAAGAGACCCAGTACTTC. Translated: CASSHSGGEETQYF.

This clonotype has only a few counts. The rearrangement joins TRBV7-9 to TRBJ2-3; D is tentatively TRBD1 or TRBD2 (5 bases each). Trimming left V 5 bases short and J 2 bases short, with 14 bases between. CDR1 and CDR2 from the germline V gene are SEHNR and FQNEAQ (reference sequence). There are 15 residues in the CDR3. The CDR3 nucleotides are TGTGCCAGCAGCCCCGTGGGGGTTAACACAGATACGCAGTATTTT. It codes for CASSPVGVNTDTQYF. Using reference TRBV7-9 and TRBJ2-3 for the parts outside the CDR3, the full variable domain is DTGVSQNPRHKITKRGQNVTFRCDPISEHNRLYWYRQTLGQGPEFLTYFQNEAQLEKSRLLSDRFSAERPKGSFSTLEIQRTEQGDSAMYLCASSPVGVNTDTQYFGPGTRLTVL.

This chain links TRBV12-5 with TRBJ2-3; D is unclear. Trimming pared 5 bases from V and 0 bases from J, leaving 6 bases between. The CDR3 has 13 residues. Germline values: CDR1 LGHNT, CDR2 FRNRAP. As DNA, the CDR3 is TGTGCTAGTGGTACCTCCAGCACAGATACGCAGTATTTT. The encoded protein is CASGTSSTDTQYF.

The chain recombines TRBV5-1 with TRBJ2-1, with TRBD1 matching 7 bases. There are 15 residues in the CDR3. CDR1 and CDR2 from the germline V gene are SGHRS and YFSETQ. The trim removed 0 bases at V and 7 bases at J, leaving 7 bases unmatched. This chain's CDR3 is CASSLGDSSRNEQFF. Here the CDR3 DNA reads TGCGCCAGCAGCTTGGGGGACAGCTCCCGAAATGAGCAGTTCTTC.

This clonotype appeared a few times. The junction shows a germline mismatch at one end, possibly a read error. This sequence joins TRBV7-7 and TRBJ2-2; D remains ambiguous. The germline V gene encodes CDR1 SSHAT and CDR2 FNYEAQ (reference sequence). The CDR3 has 16 residues. As DNA, the CDR3 is TGTGCTAGCAGCCCCTCGGGCAGATCGAACACCGGGGAGCTGTTTTTT. The encoded protein is CASSPSGRSNTGELFF.

This clonotype has a count of ten or more. The chain couples TRBV4-1 to TRBJ2-5; 7 bases are shared with TRBD1. The CDR3 consists of 16 residues. V lost 1 base and J lost 2; bases outside the gene matches: 7. The V gene's germline CDR1 is MGHRA and CDR2 YSYEKL. This chain's CDR3 is CASSQVSGTVQETQYF. Written as DNA, the CDR3 is TGCGCCAGCAGCCAAGTGTCGGGGACAGTACAAGAGACCCAGTACTTC.

V gene TRBV6-6 combines with J gene TRBJ2-7; D is undetermined. This CDR3 spans 16 amino acids. The germline gives CDR1 MNHNY, CDR2 SVGAGI (reference sequence). Deletions cut 1 base from V and 0 bases from J, with 13 bases between. CDR3 sequence reads: CASSYYGLSSSYEQYV. CDR3 coding DNA: TGTGCCAGCAGTTACTACGGTTTAAGCAGCTCCTACGAGCAGTACGTC.

The V and J genes are TRBV20-1 and TRBJ2-5; D is perhaps TRBD1 (6 bases). The germline V and J ends were trimmed by 6 bases and 7 bases, with 12 bases remaining between them. Looked up from germline, CDR1 is DFQATT and CDR2 is SNEGSKA (reference sequence). The length of the CDR3 is 11 residues. CDR3 protein: CSAVGGVTQYF. In DNA, the CDR3 is TGCAGTGCAGTAGGGGGAGTGACCCAGTACTTC.

The chain carries TRBV2 and TRBJ2-3, with 9 bases aligning to TRBD2. There are 14 residues in the CDR3. The V gene end was trimmed by 11 bases and the J gene end by 3 bases; junction bases not matched to a gene: 9. Germline V CDR1 and CDR2: SNHLY, FYNNEI. The CDR3 spells CAGGRGGPTDTQYF. DNA of the CDR3: TGTGCCGGAGGGCGGGGGGGCCCAACAGATACGCAGTATTTT.

In the case of this clonotype: One end of the junction fails to match germline, which may point to a read error. The chain links TRBV12-3 or TRBV12-4 to TRBJ2-5, with D possibly being TRBD2 (5 bases). The CDR3 loop spans 14 amino acids. This chain's CDR3 is CASSVALYQETQYF. The CDR3 bases are TGTGCCAGCAGTGTAGCGCTTTACCAAGAGACCCAGTACTTC.

The chain employs TRBV12-5 and TRBJ2-1; no reliable D call. V lost 5 bases and J lost 6, with 23 bases in between. This CDR3 is built from 17 residues. Germline V CDR1 and CDR2: LGHNT, FRNRAP. The CDR3, as DNA: TGTGCTAGTGGTATACCCCCAGGTTGGTCGGAGACCAATGAGCAGTTCTTC. The encoded protein is CASGIPPGWSETNEQFF. The variable domain in full, completed from reference TRBV12-5 and TRBJ2-1, reads DARVTQTPRHKVTEMGQEVTMRCQPILGHNTVFWYRQTMMQGLELLAYFRNRAPLDDSGMPKDRFSAEMPDATLATLKIQPSEPRDSAVYFCASGIPPGWSETNEQFFGPGTRLTVL.

This clonotype was counted between two and nine times. This chain joins TRBV27 and TRBJ2-3; 10 bases agree with TRBD2. Per germline, CDR1 MNHEY and CDR2 SMNVEV (reference sequence). Trimming removed 3 bases from V and 3 bases from J; junction bases left unmatched: 6. This CDR3 comprises 16 residues. As DNA, the CDR3 is TGTGCCAGCAGTTTTTGGAGCGGGGGGGCGACAGATACGCAGTATTTT. Protein product: CASSFWSGGATDTQYF.